A single sample is the source of the 13 T cell receptor beta chains below, sequenced in a study of blood T cell repertoires in COVID-19. The method was immunoSEQ multiplex PCR; TCRdb's version includes in-frame clones alone and lacks a portion of them. The repertoire consists of roughly 14,000 clones, with 75% to 90% occurring once and the leading ten covering around 16%. The sample comprised peripheral blood. These receptors were taken from a human donor in a cohort sampled during active COVID-19.

The chain employs TRBV4-3 and TRBJ1-4; possibly TRBD1 for D (5 bases). The CDR3 covers 15 residues. Germline CDR1 LGHNA, CDR2 YSLEER. Between the trimmed V and J ends, which lost 0 bases and 7 bases, there was a span of 12 bases. The CDR3 DNA reads TGCGCCAGCAGCCAAGATCTCCAGGGTGGTGAAAAACTGTTTTTT. The encoded protein is CASSQDLQGGEKLFF.

The chain links TRBV3-1 (or the pseudogene TRBV3-2) to TRBJ1-1, with TRBD1 as a possible D gene (5 bases). The CDR3 has 13 residues. From germline, CDR1 is LGHDT and CDR2 YNNKEL (reference sequence). Trimming shortened V by 2 bases and J by 4 bases, and 8 bases separated the two germline ends. The CDR3 DNA sequence: TGTGCCAGCAGCCAACGGGGGAGCACTGAAGCTTTCTTT. Translated: CASSQRGSTEAFF.

The chain links TRBV9 to TRBJ2-3; D not certain. V lost 1 base and J 4 bases, leaving 13 bases between the germline ends. CDR1 and CDR2 from the germline V gene are SGDLS and YYNGEE. CDR3 size: 15 residues. The chain's CDR3 is CASSVSSGNSDTQYF. The CDR3 DNA follows: TGTGCCAGCAGCGTATCCTCCGGTAACTCAGATACGCAGTATTTT.

The rearrangement uses TRBV5-4 and TRBJ1-2; 7 bases match TRBD1. V was clipped by 0 bases and J by 2 bases; unmatched bases: 4. There are 15 residues in the CDR3. Germline V lookup: CDR1 SGHNT, CDR2 YYREEE (reference sequence). CDR3 DNA: TGTGCCAGCAGCTTGGTAGCGACAGGGAACTATGGCTACACCTTC. Protein sequence: CASSLVATGNYGYTF.

This clone was counted only a few times. The rearrangement uses TRBV7-9 and TRBJ1-1, with 8 nucleotides matching TRBD1. With V trimmed by 1 base and J by 1 base, 5 bases remained unmatched. The CDR3 sequence is 16 residues long. CDR1 and CDR2 from the germline V gene are SEHNR and FQNEAQ (reference sequence). The CDR3 bases are TGTGCCAGCAGCTTAGAGATCGGGACAGGGAACACTGAAGCTTTCTTT. Protein: CASSLEIGTGNTEAFF. The full variable domain, its missing parts supplied by reference TRBV7-9 and TRBJ1-1, is DTGVSQNPRHKITKRGQNVTFRCDPISEHNRLYWYRQTLGQGPEFLTYFQNEAQLEKSRLLSDRFSAERPKGSFSTLEIQRTEQGDSAMYLCASSLEIGTGNTEAFFGQGTRLTVV.

A single count supports this clone. The V call is TRBV15, the J call TRBJ2-7, with 7 bases aligning to TRBD1. J gave up 5 bases and V 0 bases, and 10 bases lay outside the gene matches. The V gene's germline CDR1 is LNHNV and CDR2 YYDKDF (reference sequence). This CDR3 contains 16 residues. Here the CDR3 reads CATSRDPTGQFHEQYF. CDR3 in DNA: TGTGCCACCAGCAGAGATCCGACAGGGCAATTTCACGAGCAGTACTTC.

This sequence joins TRBV7-9 and TRBJ1-6, with D tentatively TRBD1 (5 bases). Germline V gene lookup returns CDR1 SEHNR and CDR2 FQNEAQ (reference sequence). This CDR3 has 15 residues. The ends were cut back, 1 base at V and 4 bases at J, with 8 bases in the middle. CDR3 coding DNA: TGTGCCAGCAGCTTAGGACAGTATTATAATTCACCCCTCCACTTT. It yields the protein CASSLGQYYNSPLHF. The full variable domain, with the rest looked up from reference TRBV7-9 and TRBJ1-6, is DTGVSQNPRHKITKRGQNVTFRCDPISEHNRLYWYRQTLGQGPEFLTYFQNEAQLEKSRLLSDRFSAERPKGSFSTLEIQRTEQGDSAMYLCASSLGQYYNSPLHFGNGTRLTVT.

V gene TRBV4-1 combines with J gene TRBJ2-3; 8 bases match TRBD2. The CDR3 contains 16 residues. V trimming: 1 base; J trimming: 1 base; junction bases outside the gene matches: 4. Germline CDR1 is MGHRA and CDR2 is YSYEKL. CDR3 DNA sequence: TGCGCCAGCAGCCAAGTCAGCGGGGGCCGCACAGATACGCAGTATTTT. Encoded protein: CASSQVSGGRTDTQYF.

V gene TRBV23-1 combines with J gene TRBJ1-6; D gene ambiguous. TRBV23-1 is an open reading frame, and its role is uncertain. This CDR3 region has 13 residues. Trimming stripped 2 bases from V and 9 bases from J, with 8 bases between. CDR3 DNA: TGCGCCAGCAGTCAAGCATTCGGTTCACCCCTCCACTTT. It yields the protein CASSQAFGSPLHF.

J is TRBJ2-5 and V is TRBV4-2; 12 bases align to TRBD2. The V segment lost 4 bases and the J segment 4 bases; nucleotides outside the gene matches: 10. The V gene's germline CDR1 is LGHNA and CDR2 YNFKEQ. The CDR3 contains 17 residues. The CDR3 spells CASSPGPLAGGGETQYF. For the CDR3, the DNA is TGTGCCAGCAGCCCAGGTCCTCTAGCGGGGGGGGGAGAGACCCAGTACTTC.

V is TRBV6-6 and J is TRBJ2-7; perhaps TRBD2 as D (6 bases). The CDR3 has 15 residues. The V end was cut by 2 bases, the J end by 2 bases, with 13 bases between. CDR1 is MNHNY, CDR2 SVGAGI, per germline (reference sequence). In DNA, the CDR3 is TGTGCCAGCAGTTACCTCGGGCGCGGGGCCTACGAGCAGTACTTC. This gives the protein CASSYLGRGAYEQYF.

The chain carries TRBV6-2 or TRBV6-3 and TRBJ2-5, with 11 bases identical to TRBD2. Trimming at V came to 4 bases and at J to 4 bases, leaving 5 bases not matched to a gene. The CDR3 totals 15 residues. Germline V gives CDR1 MNHEY, CDR2 SVGEGT. The CDR3 region is CASSWGGTSGETQYF. The DNA of the CDR3 is TGTGCCAGCAGTTGGGGGGGGACTAGCGGAGAGACCCAGTACTTC.

J is TRBJ2-7 and V is TRBV6-6; weak D call: TRBD1 (6 bases). Germline-derived CDR1 and CDR2 are MNHNY and SVGAGI (reference sequence). V lost 5 bases to trimming and J lost 1 base, with 12 bases between them. The CDR3 covers 14 residues. The CDR3 sequence: CASSRGQMSYEQYF. The DNA of the CDR3 is TGTGCCAGCAGTAGAGGACAGATGTCCTACGAGCAGTACTTC.